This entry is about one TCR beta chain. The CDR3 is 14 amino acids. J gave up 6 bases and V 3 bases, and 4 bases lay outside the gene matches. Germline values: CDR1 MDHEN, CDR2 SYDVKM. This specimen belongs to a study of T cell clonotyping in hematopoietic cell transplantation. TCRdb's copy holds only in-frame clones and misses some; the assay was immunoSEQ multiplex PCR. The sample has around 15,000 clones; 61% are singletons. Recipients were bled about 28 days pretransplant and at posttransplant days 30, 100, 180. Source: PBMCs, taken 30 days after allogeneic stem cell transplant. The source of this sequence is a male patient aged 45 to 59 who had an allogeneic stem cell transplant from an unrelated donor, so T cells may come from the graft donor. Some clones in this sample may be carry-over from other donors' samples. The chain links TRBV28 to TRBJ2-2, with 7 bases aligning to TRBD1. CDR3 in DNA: TGTGCCAGCAGTTTCTTCGACAGGGCCGGGGAGCTGTTTTTT. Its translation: CASSFFDRAGELFF.